This T cell receptor beta chain was found in a study of shared T cell receptors in the human thymus (dated by TCRdb to about 2021). In the study overall: The study investigated the way shared, self-reactive T-cell receptor alpha chains are produced in the human thymus.

With respect to this clone: It has no known antigen specificity. Base quality data are lacking; no much larger clone is found one base away.

The protocol used for the library was the immunoSEQ multiplex PCR assay. The table was pulled from immuneACCESS by TCRdb, which kept in-frame rearrangements only. Such tables lose some clones; where checked, under half of the loss comes from unresolved V genes, and the rest has no known cause. This sample gives more than 550,000 clones in total; approximately 85% of them show up just once. Roughly 0.01% of the sample belongs to the ten largest clones. Counted from cysteine to phenylalanine, this CDR3 has 15 amino acids. Left in the record is the CDR3 DNA by itself, 45 bases read in frame from the first base. The germline V gene gives CDR1 as MNHEY and CDR2 as SVGAGI. V drops 4 bases and J drops 3 bases, leaving 15 bases in between. This sample was also put to use in a study of human thymus T cells. The other study reports the following: Donors were immunologically healthy infants undergoing open corrective cardiac surgery for congenital heart defects in Finland. Thymus tissue was collected as surgical resects that were removed during corrective cardiac surgery. Usage of V and J gene segments appeared to be biased in both the thymic and the peripheral blood repertoires. Highly overlapping thymic TCR repertoires among unrelated individuals were reported in the related research. TCR alpha and beta repertoires from seven to nine infant thymus samples and a few related peripheral blood samples were characterized in the study. The infant donors were about 6 to 244 days old, and the cohort included over 5 males and a couple of females. Thymocytes were mechanically released from the tissue and were stored as pellets of roughly 9-31 million cells at -70 degrees C. Genomic DNA was extracted from frozen cell pellets with a QIAsymphony instrument. The immunoSEQ multiplex PCR assay was used to amplify the TCRB and TCRAD loci from a standardized amount of quality-controlled genomic DNA. The amplicons spanned the V(D)J region and were long enough to cover the CDR3 and allow V and J genes to be identified. Amplicon sequencing was performed on an Illumina platform through the commercial immunoSEQ service. Corrections for primer bias and sequencing errors followed previously described methods, while TCRAD and TCRB definitions were based on the IMGT database. immunoSEQ Analyzer 3.0 and VDJTools were used for repertoire analysis, which covered basic statistics, V/J segment usage, diversity estimates, rarefaction and pairwise overlap. Diversity was estimated with Chao1, ChaoE, Efron-Thisted, Shannon and inverse Simpson indices, and also on datasets down-sampled to the smallest sample. For repertoire overlap, CDR3 nucleotide sequence, V gene and J gene had to match strictly, and clustering was done by Jaccard-based multidimensional scaling. Thymus samples yielded on average approximately 800,000 unique TCRB clonotypes, compared with about 80,000 from blood samples.

Input material: thymocytes. The sequence was obtained from a girl under two years old with a congenital heart defect. Donor details come from another sample of the same person, matched by shared clones. In this chain, TRBV6-5 is recombined with TRBJ1-1; the D gene is perhaps TRBD1, from 5 matching bases. The CDR3 loop reads CASSSTDRLDTEAFF. In nucleotides, the sequence is TGTGCCAGCAGTTCAACCGACAGACTTGACACTGAAGCTTTCTTT.